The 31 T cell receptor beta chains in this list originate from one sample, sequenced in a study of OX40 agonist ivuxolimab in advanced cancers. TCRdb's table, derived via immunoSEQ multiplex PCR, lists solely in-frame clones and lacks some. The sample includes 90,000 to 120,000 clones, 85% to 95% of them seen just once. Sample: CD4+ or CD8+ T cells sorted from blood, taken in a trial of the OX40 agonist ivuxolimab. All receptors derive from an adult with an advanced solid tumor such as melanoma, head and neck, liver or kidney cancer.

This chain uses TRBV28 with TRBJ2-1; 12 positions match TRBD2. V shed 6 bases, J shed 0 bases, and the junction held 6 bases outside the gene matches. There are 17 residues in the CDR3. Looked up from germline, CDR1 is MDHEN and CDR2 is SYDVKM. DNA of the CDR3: TGTGCCAGCAGAGGACTAGCGGGGCGGAGCTCCTACAATGAGCAGTTCTTC. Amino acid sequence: CASRGLAGRSSYNEQFF.

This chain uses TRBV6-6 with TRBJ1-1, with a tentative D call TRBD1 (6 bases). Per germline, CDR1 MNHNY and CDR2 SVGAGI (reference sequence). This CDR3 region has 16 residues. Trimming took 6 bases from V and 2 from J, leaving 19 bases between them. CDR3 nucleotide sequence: TGTGCCAGCAGACCTATTGGGGGGGGGCTCAACACTGAAGCTTTCTTT. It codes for CASRPIGGGLNTEAFF.

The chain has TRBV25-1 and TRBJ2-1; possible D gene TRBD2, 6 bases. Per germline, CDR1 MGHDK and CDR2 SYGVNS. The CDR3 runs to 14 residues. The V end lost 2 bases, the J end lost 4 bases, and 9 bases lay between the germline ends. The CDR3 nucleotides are TGTGCCAGCAGTGAAGCCGGGGGTTACAATGAGCAGTTCTTC. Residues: CASSEAGGYNEQFF.

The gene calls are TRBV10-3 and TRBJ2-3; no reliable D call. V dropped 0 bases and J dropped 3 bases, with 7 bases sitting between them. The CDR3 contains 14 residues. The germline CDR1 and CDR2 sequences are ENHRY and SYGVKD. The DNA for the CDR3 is TGTGCCATCAGTGAGTCCGTGGGGACAGATACGCAGTATTTT. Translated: CAISESVGTDTQYF.

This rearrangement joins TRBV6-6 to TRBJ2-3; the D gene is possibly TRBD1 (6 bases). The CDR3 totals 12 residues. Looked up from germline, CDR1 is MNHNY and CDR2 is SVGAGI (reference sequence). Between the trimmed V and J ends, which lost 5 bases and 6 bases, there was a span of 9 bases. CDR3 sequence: CASSPTGDTQYF. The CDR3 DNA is TGTGCCAGCAGTCCAACAGGGGATACGCAGTATTTT.

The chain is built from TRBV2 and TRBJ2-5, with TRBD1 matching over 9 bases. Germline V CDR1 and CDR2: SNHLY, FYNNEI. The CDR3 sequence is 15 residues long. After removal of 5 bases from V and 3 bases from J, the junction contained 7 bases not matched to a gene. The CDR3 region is CASSPGTGRKETQYF. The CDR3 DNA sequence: TGTGCCAGCAGTCCCGGGACAGGGCGGAAAGAGACCCAGTACTTC.

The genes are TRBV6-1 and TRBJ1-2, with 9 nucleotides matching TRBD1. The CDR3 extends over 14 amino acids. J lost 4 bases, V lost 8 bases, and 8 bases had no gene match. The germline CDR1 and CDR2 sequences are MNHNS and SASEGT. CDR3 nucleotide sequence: TGTGCCAGCTGGGAAGGACAGGGGTCCTATGGCTACACCTTC. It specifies CASWEGQGSYGYTF.

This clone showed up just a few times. The CDR3 loop is CASSSAGGSYEQYF. The CDR3 bases are TGCGCCAGCAGCTCAGCGGGGGGATCCTACGAGCAGTACTTC. The J gene is TRBJ2-7, the V gene TRBV5-1; the match to TRBD2 covers 9 bases. There are 14 residues in the CDR3. Germline V CDR1 and CDR2: SGHRS, YFSETQ. With V trimmed by 3 bases and J by 1 base, 2 bases remained unmatched. The whole variable domain, filled in from reference TRBV5-1 and TRBJ2-7, reads KAGVTQTPRYLIKTRGQQVTLSCSPISGHRSVSWYQQTPGQGLQFLFEYFSETQRNKGNFPGRFSGRQFSNSRSEMNVSTLELGDSALYLCASSSAGGSYEQYFGPGTRLTVT.

The CDR3 loop reads CASGGPGQAYGYTF. DNA of the CDR3: TGTGCCAGCGGGGGACCCGGGCAGGCCTATGGCTACACCTTC. This chain joins TRBV6-5 and TRBJ1-2; D perhaps matches TRBD1 (5 bases). This CDR3 region has 14 residues. V lost 8 bases, J lost 4 bases, and 17 bases lay in between. Germline-derived CDR1 and CDR2 are MNHEY and SVGAGI.

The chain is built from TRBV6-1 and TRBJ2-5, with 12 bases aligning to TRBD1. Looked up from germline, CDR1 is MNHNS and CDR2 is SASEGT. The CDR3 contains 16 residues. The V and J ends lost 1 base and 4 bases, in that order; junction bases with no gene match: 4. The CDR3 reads CASSEGPGQGAETQYF. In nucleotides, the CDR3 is TGTGCCAGCAGTGAAGGTCCGGGACAGGGGGCAGAGACCCAGTACTTC.

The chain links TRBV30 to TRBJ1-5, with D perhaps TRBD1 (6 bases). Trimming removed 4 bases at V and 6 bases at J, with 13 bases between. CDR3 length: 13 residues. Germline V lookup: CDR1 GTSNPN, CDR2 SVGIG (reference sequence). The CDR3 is CAWNSGATQPQHF. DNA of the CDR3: TGTGCCTGGAACTCGGGGGCAACTCAGCCCCAGCATTTT. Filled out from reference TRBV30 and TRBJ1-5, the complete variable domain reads SQTIHQWPATLVQPVGSPLSLECTVEGTSNPNLYWYRQAAGRGLQLLFYSVGIGQISSEVPQNLSASRPQDRQFILSSKKLLLSDSGFYLCAWNSGATQPQHFGDGTRLSIL.

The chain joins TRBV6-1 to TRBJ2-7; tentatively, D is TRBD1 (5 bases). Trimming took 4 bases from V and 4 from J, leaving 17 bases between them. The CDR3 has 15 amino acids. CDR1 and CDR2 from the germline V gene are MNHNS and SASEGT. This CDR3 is CASSVLTEVVYEQYF. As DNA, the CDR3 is TGTGCCAGCAGTGTACTGACAGAGGTTGTGTACGAGCAGTACTTC.

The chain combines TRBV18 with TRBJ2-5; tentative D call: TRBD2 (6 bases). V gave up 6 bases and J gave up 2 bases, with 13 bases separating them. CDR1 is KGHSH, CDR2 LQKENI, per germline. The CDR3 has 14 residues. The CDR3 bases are TGTGCCAGCTCTCCCCCCGGGACTCAAGAGACCCAGTACTTC. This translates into CASSPPGTQETQYF. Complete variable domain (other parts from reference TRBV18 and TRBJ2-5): NAGVMQNPRHLVRRRGQEARLRCSPMKGHSHVYWYRQLPEEGLKFMVYLQKENIIDESGMPKERFSAEFPKEGPSILRIQQVVRGDSAAYFCASSPPGTQETQYFGPGTRLLVL.

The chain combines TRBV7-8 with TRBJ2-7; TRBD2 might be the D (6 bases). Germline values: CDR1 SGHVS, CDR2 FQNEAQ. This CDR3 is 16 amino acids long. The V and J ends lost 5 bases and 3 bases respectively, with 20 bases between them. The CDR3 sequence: CASSAQPQGGGYEQYF. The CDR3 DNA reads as TGTGCCAGCAGCGCACAACCTCAGGGAGGCGGCTACGAGCAGTACTTC.

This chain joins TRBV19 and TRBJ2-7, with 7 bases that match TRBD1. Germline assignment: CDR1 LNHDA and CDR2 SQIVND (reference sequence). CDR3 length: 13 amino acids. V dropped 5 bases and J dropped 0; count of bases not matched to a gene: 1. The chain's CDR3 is CASSGTDSYEQYF. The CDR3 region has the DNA TGTGCCAGTAGTGGGACAGACTCCTACGAGCAGTACTTC.

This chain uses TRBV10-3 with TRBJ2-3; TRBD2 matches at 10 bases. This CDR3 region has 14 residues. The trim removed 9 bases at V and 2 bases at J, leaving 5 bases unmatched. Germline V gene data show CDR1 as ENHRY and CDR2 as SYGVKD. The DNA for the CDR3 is TGTGCCATAACTAGCGGGATCGACACAGATACGCAGTATTTT. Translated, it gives CAITSGIDTDTQYF.

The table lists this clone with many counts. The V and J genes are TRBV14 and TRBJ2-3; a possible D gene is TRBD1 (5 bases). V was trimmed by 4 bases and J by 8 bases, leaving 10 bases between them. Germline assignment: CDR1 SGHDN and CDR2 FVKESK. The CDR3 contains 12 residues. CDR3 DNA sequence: TGTGCCAGCAGCCGGACACAGGCTACGCAGTATTTT. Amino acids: CASSRTQATQYF. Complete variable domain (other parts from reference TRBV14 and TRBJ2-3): EAGVTQFPSHSVIEKGQTVTLRCDPISGHDNLYWYRRVMGKEIKFLLHFVKESKQDESGMPNNRFLAERTGGTYSTLKVQPAELEDSGVYFCASSRTQATQYFGPGTRLTVL.

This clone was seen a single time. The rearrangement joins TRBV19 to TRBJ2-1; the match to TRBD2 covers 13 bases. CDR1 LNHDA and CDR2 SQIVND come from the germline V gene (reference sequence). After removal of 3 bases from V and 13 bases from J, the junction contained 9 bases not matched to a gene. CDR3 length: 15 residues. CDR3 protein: CASSIPTSGRMEQFF. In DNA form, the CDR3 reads TGTGCCAGTAGTATCCCGACTAGCGGGAGGATGGAACAGTTCTTC. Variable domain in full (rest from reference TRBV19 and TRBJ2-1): DGGITQSPKYLFRKEGQNVTLSCEQNLNHDAMYWYRQDPGQGLRLIYYSQIVNDFQKGDIAEGYSVSREKKESFPLTVTSAQKNPTAFYLCASSIPTSGRMEQFFGPGTRLTVL.

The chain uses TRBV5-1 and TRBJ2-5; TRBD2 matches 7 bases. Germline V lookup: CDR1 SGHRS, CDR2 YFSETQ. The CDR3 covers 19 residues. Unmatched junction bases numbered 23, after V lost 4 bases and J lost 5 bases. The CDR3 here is CASSPAMSSGRLGQETQYF. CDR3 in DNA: TGCGCCAGCAGCCCAGCGATGTCATCCGGGAGGTTAGGCCAGGAGACCCAGTACTTC. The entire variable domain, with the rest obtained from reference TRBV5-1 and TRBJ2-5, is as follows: KAGVTQTPRYLIKTRGQQVTLSCSPISGHRSVSWYQQTPGQGLQFLFEYFSETQRNKGNFPGRFSGRQFSNSRSEMNVSTLELGDSALYLCASSPAMSSGRLGQETQYFGPGTRLLVL.

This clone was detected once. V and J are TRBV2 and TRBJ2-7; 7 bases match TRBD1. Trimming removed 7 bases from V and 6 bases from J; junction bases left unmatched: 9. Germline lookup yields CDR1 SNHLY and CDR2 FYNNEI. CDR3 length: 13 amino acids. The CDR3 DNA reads TGTGCCAGCATGGGGACAGCCTCCGTCGAGCAGTACTTC. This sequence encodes CASMGTASVEQYF.

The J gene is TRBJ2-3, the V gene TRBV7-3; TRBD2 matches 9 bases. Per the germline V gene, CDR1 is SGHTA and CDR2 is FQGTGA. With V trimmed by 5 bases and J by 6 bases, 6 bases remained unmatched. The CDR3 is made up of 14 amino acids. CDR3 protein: CASSLAGSGDTQYF. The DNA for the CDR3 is TGTGCCAGCAGCCTAGCGGGGTCTGGGGATACGCAGTATTTT.

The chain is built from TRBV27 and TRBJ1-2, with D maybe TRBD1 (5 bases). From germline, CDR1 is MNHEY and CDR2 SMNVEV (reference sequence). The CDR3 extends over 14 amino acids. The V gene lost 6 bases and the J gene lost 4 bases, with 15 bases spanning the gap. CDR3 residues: CASSFMRGVYGYTF. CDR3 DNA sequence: TGTGCCAGCAGCTTCATGCGGGGCGTCTATGGCTACACCTTC.

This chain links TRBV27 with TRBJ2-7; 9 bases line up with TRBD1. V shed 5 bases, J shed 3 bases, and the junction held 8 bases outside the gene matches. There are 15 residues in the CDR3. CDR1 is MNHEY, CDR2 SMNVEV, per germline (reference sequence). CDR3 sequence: CASSPAWTGDYEQYF. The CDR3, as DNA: TGTGCCAGCAGTCCCGCGTGGACAGGGGACTACGAGCAGTACTTC.

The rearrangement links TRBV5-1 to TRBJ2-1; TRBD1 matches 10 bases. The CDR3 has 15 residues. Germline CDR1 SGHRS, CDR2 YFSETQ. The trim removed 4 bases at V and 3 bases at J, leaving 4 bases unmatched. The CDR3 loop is CASSPRTGGYNEQFF. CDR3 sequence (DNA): TGCGCCAGCAGCCCCAGGACAGGGGGCTACAATGAGCAGTTCTTC.

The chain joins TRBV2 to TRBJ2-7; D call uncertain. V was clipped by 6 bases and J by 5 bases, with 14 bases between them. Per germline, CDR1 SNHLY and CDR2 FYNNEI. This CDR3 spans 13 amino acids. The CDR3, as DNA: TGTGCCAGCAGCGCCCTAAGTGGCAACGAGCAGTACTTC. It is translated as CASSALSGNEQYF.

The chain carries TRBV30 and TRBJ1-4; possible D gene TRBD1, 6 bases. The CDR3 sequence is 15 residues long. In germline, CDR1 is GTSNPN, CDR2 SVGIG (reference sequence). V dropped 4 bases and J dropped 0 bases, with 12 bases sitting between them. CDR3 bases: TGTGCCTGGACCCCTAGGGGGACAACTAATGAAAAACTGTTTTTT. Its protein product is CAWTPRGTTNEKLFF.

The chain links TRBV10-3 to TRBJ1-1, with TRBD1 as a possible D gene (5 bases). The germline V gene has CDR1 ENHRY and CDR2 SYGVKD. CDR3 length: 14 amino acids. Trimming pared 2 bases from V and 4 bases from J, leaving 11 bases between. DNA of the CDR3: TGTGCCATCAGTGAGGGGGCGCGGAGCACTGAAGCTTTCTTT. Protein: CAISEGARSTEAFF.

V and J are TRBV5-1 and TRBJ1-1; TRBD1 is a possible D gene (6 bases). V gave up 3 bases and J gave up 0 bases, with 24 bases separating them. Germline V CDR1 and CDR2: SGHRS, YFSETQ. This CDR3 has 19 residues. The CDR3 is CASSSALGGLGGMNTEAFF. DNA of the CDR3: TGCGCCAGCAGCTCAGCCCTAGGAGGGCTTGGGGGCATGAACACTGAAGCTTTCTTT.

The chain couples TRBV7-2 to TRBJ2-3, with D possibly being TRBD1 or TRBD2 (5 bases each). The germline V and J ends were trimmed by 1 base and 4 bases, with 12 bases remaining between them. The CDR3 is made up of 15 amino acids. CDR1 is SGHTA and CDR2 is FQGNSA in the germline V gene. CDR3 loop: CASSLGGGGSDTQYF. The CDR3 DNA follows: TGTGCCAGCAGCTTAGGGGGCGGCGGGTCAGATACGCAGTATTTT.

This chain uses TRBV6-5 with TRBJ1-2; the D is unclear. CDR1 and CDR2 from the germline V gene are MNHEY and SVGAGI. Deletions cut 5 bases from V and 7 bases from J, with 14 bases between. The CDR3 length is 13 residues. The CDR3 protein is CASSEARGGGYTF. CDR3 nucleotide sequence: TGTGCCAGCAGTGAAGCCCGGGGAGGTGGCTACACCTTC.

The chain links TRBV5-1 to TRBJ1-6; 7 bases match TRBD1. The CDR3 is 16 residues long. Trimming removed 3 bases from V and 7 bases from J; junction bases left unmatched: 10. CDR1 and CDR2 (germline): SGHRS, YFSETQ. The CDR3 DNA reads TGCGCCAGCAGCTCACTATTGGGACAGTCGAATTCACCCCTCCACTTT. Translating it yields CASSSLLGQSNSPLHF.